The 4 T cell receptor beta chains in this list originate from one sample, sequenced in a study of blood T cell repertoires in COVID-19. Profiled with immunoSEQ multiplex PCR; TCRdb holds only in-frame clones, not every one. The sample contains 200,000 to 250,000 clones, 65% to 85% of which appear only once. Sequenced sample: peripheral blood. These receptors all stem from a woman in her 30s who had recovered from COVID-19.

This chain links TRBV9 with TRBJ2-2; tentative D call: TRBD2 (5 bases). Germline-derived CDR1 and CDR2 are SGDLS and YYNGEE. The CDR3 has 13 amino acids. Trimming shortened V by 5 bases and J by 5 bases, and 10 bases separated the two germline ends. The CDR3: CASSLRGTGELFF. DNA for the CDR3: TGTGCCAGCAGTTTGCGAGGGACCGGGGAGCTGTTTTTT. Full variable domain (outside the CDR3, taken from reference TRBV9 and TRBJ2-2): DSGVTQTPKHLITATGQRVTLRCSPRSGDLSVYWYQQSLDQGLQFLIQYYNGEERAKGNILERFSAQQFPDLHSELNLSSLELGDSALYFCASSLRGTGELFFGEGSRLTVL.

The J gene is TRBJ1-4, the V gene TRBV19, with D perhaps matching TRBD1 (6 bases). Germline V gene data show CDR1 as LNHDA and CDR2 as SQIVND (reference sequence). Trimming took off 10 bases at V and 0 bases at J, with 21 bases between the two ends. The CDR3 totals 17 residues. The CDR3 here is CATQEGVTGSTNEKLFF. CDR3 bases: TGTGCCACCCAAGAAGGGGTAACAGGGTCAACTAATGAAAAACTGTTTTTT.

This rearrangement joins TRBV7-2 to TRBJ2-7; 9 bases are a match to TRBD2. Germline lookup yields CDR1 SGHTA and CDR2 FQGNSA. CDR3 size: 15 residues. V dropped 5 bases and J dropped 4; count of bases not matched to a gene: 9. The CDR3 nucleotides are TGTGCCAGCAGCCCGCTAGCGGGACCCTTTTACGAGCAGTACTTC. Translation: CASSPLAGPFYEQYF. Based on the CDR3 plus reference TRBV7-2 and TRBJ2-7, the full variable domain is GAGVSQSPSNKVTEKGKDVELRCDPISGHTALYWYRQSLGQGLEFLIYFQGNSAPDKSGLPSDRFSAERTGGSVSTLTIQRTQQEDSAVYLCASSPLAGPFYEQYFGPGTRLTVT.

The CDR3 region has the DNA TGTGCCAGCAGCCCTCCCTCTGGGCACACTGAAGCTTTCTTT. Translating it yields CASSPPSGHTEAFF. The chain joins TRBV7-9 to TRBJ1-1; no clear D. The CDR3 spans 14 residues. V gave up 5 bases and J gave up 3 bases, with 13 bases separating them. CDR1 is SEHNR, CDR2 FQNEAQ, per germline (reference sequence). Supplemented by reference TRBV7-9 and TRBJ1-1, the full variable domain reads DTGVSQNPRHKITKRGQNVTFRCDPISEHNRLYWYRQTLGQGPEFLTYFQNEAQLEKSRLLSDRFSAERPKGSFSTLEIQRTEQGDSAMYLCASSPPSGHTEAFFGQGTRLTVV.